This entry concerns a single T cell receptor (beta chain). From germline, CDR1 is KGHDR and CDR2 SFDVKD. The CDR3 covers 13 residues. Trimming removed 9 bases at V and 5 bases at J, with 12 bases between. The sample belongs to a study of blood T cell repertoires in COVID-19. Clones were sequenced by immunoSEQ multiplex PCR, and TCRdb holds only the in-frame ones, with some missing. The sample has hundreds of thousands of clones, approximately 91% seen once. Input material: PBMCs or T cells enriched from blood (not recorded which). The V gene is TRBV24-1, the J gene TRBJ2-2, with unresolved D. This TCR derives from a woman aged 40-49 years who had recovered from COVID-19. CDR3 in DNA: TGTGCCACCGGTAGTCGGGTTACCGGGGAGCTGTTTTTT. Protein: CATGSRVTGELFF.